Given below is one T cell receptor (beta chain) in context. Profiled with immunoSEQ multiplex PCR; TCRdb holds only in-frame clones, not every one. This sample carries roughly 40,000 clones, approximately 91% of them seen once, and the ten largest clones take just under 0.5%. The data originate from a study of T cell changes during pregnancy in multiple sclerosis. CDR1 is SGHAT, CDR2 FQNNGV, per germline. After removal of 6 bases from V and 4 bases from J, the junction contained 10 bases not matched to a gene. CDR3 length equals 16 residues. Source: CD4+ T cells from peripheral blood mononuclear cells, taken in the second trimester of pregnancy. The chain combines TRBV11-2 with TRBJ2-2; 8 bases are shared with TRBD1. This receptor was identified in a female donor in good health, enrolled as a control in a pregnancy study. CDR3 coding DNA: TGTGCCAGCAGGTCGAGCGACAGGGGATCCACCGGGGAGCTGTTTTTT. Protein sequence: CASRSSDRGSTGELFF.